Listed here is a single T cell receptor (beta chain). No antigen is known for it. The V gene lost 2 bases and the J gene lost 2 bases, with 16 bases spanning the gap. CDR3 length: 18 residues. The germline gives CDR1 MNHNS, CDR2 SASEGT. The data belong to a study of T cell responses to AZD1222 COVID-19 vaccine. Study-wide points: Only a handful of AZD1222 recipients, more than five in all, had baseline seropositivity.

Clones were sequenced by immunoSEQ multiplex PCR, and TCRdb holds only the in-frame ones, with some missing. The sample contains about 160,000 clones, under 95% of which appear only once. The sample here was peripheral blood, taken 28 days after the second AZD1222 dose. The chain combines TRBV6-1 with TRBJ2-6; D tentatively reads TRBD1 or TRBD2 (5 bases each). The receptor comes from an adult who received the AZD1222 COVID-19 vaccine. In nucleotides, the CDR3 is TGTGCCAGCAGTGAAAGGGGAACCCGGGGAGCTGGGGCCAACGTCCTGACTTTC. Its protein product is CASSERGTRGAGANVLTF.